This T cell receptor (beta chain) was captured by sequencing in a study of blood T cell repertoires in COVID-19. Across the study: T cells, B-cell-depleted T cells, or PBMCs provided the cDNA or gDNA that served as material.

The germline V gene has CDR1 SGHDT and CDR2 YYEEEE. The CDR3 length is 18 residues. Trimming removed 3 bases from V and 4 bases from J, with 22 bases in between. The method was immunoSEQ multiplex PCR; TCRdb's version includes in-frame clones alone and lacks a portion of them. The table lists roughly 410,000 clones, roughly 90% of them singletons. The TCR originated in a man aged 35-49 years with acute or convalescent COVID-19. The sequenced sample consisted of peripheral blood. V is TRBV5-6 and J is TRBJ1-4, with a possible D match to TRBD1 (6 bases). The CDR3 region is CASSSYLSPGEGNEKLFF. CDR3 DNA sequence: TGTGCCAGCAGCTCGTACCTGAGTCCAGGGGAGGGTAATGAAAAACTGTTTTTT. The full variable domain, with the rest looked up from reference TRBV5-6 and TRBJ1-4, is DAGVTQSPTHLIKTRGQQVTLRCSPKSGHDTVSWYQQALGQGPQFIFQYYEEEERQRGNFPDRFSGHQFPNYSSELNVNALLLGDSALYLCASSSYLSPGEGNEKLFFGSGTQLSVL.